A selection of T cell receptor beta chains follows, all from one sample in a study of OX40 agonist ivuxolimab in advanced cancers. Profiling relied on immunoSEQ multiplex PCR, and the TCRdb table lists in-frame clones only, not all of them. This sample yields about 45,000 clones, of which approximately 80% are seen a single time; approximately 15% belongs to the top ten. Sample: CD4+ or CD8+ T cells sorted from blood, taken in a trial of the OX40 agonist ivuxolimab. Receptors were obtained from an adult with an advanced solid tumor such as melanoma, head and neck, liver or kidney cancer. Each CDR3 is given with its conserved first and last residue. D genes are given only for firm matches. Clone size is not always given. Where it is, it says once, few, many or a class for expanded clones.

clone_size	v_call	j_call	d_call	cdr3_aa	cdr3_nt
NA	TRBV10-3	TRBJ2-7	TRBD1	CAATGESYEQYF	TGTGCCGCCACAGGGGAATCCTACGAGCAGTACTTC
NA	TRBV13	TRBJ1-3	NA	CASSRAGSGNAIYF	TGTGCCAGCAGCCGGGCAGGGAGTGGAAACGCCATATATTTT
NA	TRBV4-3	TRBJ2-7	TRBD1	CASSQGMTGAYEQYF	TGCGCCAGCAGCCAAGGGATGACAGGGGCCTACGAGCAGTACTTC
large	TRBV6-5	TRBJ1-3	NA	CASTHGGTTGNTIYF	TGTGCCAGCACCCATGGGGGGACTACTGGAAACACCATATATTTT
NA	TRBV4-1	TRBJ1-2	NA	CASSQVFTVQRTKDYGYTF	TGCGCCAGCAGCCAAGTATTTACTGTACAACGCACGAAGGACTATGGCTACACCTTC
NA	TRBV5-4	TRBJ2-7	NA	CATLSDPSSEQYF	TGTGCCACTCTTTCGGACCCTTCGAGCGAGCAGTACTTC
NA	TRBV18	TRBJ2-7	NA	CASSLSRVYEQYF	TGTGCCAGCTCCCTCAGTCGTGTTTACGAGCAGTACTTC
NA	TRBV11-2	TRBJ2-7	TRBD2	CASSQSGGDEQYF	TGTGCCAGCAGCCAGAGCGGGGGGGACGAGCAGTACTTC
NA	TRBV27	TRBJ2-7	TRBD2	CASSPLRLAGLSYEQYF	TGTGCCAGCTCTCCACTTAGGCTAGCGGGACTCTCCTACGAGCAGTACTTC
NA	TRBV19	TRBJ2-5	TRBD2	CASNGAGGRMETQYF	TGTGCCAGTAACGGAGCGGGAGGTAGGATGGAGACCCAGTACTTC
NA	TRBV4-1	TRBJ1-4	NA	CASSPTQNLNEKLFF	TGCGCCAGCAGCCCAACACAGAACCTTAATGAAAAACTGTTTTTT
NA	TRBV6-5	TRBJ2-2	TRBD2	CASSIAGGTGELFF	TGTGCCAGCAGTATAGCGGGAGGCACCGGGGAGCTGTTTTTT
NA	TRBV28	TRBJ2-7	TRBD2	CASRSRGDYEQYF	TGTGCCAGCCGCTCGCGGGGGGACTACGAGCAGTACTTC
NA	TRBV6-5	TRBJ1-1	TRBD1	CASRRGHGTEAFF	TGTGCCAGCAGGAGGGGGCATGGGACTGAAGCTTTCTTT
NA	TRBV6-9	TRBJ1-1	NA	CASSYSKGGTEAFF	TGTGCCAGCAGTTACTCGAAGGGGGGCACTGAAGCTTTCTTT
NA	TRBV5-5	TRBJ2-7	TRBD1	CASSLGQGISYEQYF	TGTGCCAGCAGCTTGGGACAGGGGATCTCCTACGAGCAGTACTTC
NA	TRBV29-1	TRBJ2-1	NA	CSERGLYNEQFF	TGCAGCGAGAGGGGGTTATACAATGAGCAGTTCTTC
NA	TRBV6-5	TRBJ2-1	TRBD2	CASISGRNEQFF	TGTGCCAGCATCAGCGGGAGAAATGAGCAGTTCTTC
NA	TRBV11-2	TRBJ2-1	NA	CASSLISSHNEQFF	TGTGCCAGCAGCTTAATCTCTAGTCACAATGAGCAGTTCTTC
NA	TRBV7-9	TRBJ1-2	NA	CASSGVGVFKGYTF	TGTGCCAGCAGCGGAGTAGGGGTTTTTAAGGGCTACACCTTC
NA	TRBV7-8	TRBJ2-3	TRBD2	CASSPNPSGRAPDTQYF	TGTGCCAGCAGCCCAAACCCTAGCGGGAGGGCCCCAGATACGCAGTATTTT
NA	TRBV2	TRBJ1-2	TRBD1	CASSGGQGIYGYTF	TGTGCCAGCAGTGGCGGACAGGGGATTTATGGCTACACCTTC
NA	TRBV28	TRBJ2-7	NA	CASSRRSSYEQYF	TGTGCCAGCAGTCGCCGGAGCTCCTACGAGCAGTACTTC